This TCR beta chain was identified during a study of regulatory T cells in long-lasting Graves disease. Findings and caveats of the study: TRBV28, TRBJ1-2 and TRBJ2-5 emerged as the favored segments in persistent disease.

Remarks on this clonotype: What it recognizes is unknown.

Stated time point: persistent/refractory GD, antithyroid drugs over 5 years with positive TRAb. Making the TCR library involved RNA that had been extracted from PBMCs. Assembly of TCR beta libraries relied on iRepertoire HTBI primers together with Arm-PCR of CDR3 regions. TCRdb analysed the multiplex PCR reads with MiXCR anew, one entry per CDR3 protein. The profile covers some 370,000 distinct CDR3 sequences, with 23% appearing a single time and approximately 30% taken by the ten largest. Germline CDR1 is KGHDR and CDR2 is SFDVKD. The CDR3 consists of 16 residues. Trimming stripped 5 bases from V and 1 base from J, with 13 bases between.

V and J are TRBV24-1 and TRBJ2-2; D may be TRBD2 (6 bases). The TCR originated in a woman aged 40 to 55 with Graves disease. Sequencing used peripheral blood mononuclear cells (PBMCs), obtained when the disease was refractory, from a patient treated with antithyroid drugs. DNA for the CDR3: TGTGCCACCAGTGGGGGAGGCAGAAAGAACACCGGGGAGCTGTTTTTT. It is translated as CATSGGGRKNTGELFF.